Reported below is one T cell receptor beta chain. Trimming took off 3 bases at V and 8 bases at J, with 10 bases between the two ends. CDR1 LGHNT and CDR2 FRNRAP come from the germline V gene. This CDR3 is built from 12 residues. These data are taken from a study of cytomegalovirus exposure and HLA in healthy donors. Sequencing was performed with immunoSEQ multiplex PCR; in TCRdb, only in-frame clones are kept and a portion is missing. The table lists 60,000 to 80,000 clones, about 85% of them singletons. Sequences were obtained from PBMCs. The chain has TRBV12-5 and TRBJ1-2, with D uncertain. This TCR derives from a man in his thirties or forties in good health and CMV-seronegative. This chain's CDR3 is CASGFHGGGYTF. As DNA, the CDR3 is TGTGCTAGTGGTTTTCACGGCGGCGGCTACACCTTC.